This TCR beta chain was captured by sequencing in a study of cytomegalovirus exposure and HLA in healthy donors. For this clone: Antigen: not known.

The PCR ran on 60 Vbeta and 13 Jbeta primers. Sequencing was performed with immunoSEQ multiplex PCR; in TCRdb, only in-frame clones are kept and a portion is missing. This table has approximately 210,000 clones, about 85% appearing once. Whole-study results and caveats: A later analysis associated 15,000 to 20,000 TCR beta sequences with HLA alleles at a 0.05 false discovery rate.

Sequencing input: PBMCs. This clonotype was obtained from a woman aged 45-65 years in good health and CMV-seronegative.

The CDR3 spells CSVEERTGKIRGNTIYF. In DNA form, the CDR3 reads TGCAGCGTCGAGGAGAGGACAGGGAAGATTCGTGGAAACACCATATATTTT. The chain couples TRBV29-1 to TRBJ1-3, with 8 bases that match TRBD1. Germline lookup yields CDR1 SQVTM and CDR2 ANQGSEA. V was clipped by 6 bases and J by 3 bases; unmatched bases: 16. This CDR3 is built from 17 residues.